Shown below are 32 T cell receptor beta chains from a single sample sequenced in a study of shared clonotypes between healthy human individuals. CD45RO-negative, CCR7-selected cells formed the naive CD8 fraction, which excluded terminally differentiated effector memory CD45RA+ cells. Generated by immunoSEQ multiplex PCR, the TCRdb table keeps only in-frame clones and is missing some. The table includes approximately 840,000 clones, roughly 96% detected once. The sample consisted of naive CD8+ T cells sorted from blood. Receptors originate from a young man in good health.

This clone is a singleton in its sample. The CDR3 loop reads CASSLNGVAGANEQYF. The CDR3 DNA sequence: TGTGCCAGCAGCTTAAACGGGGTAGCGGGAGCTAACGAGCAGTACTTC. The genes are TRBV7-2 and TRBJ2-7; 9 bases match TRBD2. The CDR3 is 16 amino acids. Germline lookup yields CDR1 SGHTA and CDR2 FQGNSA. J lost 5 bases, V lost 2 bases, and 10 bases had no gene match.

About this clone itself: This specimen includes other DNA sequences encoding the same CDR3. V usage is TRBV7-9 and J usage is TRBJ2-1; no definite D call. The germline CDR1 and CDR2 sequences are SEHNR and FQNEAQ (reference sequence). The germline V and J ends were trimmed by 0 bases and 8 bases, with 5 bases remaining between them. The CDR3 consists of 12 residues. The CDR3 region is CASSLAAHEQFF. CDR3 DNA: TGTGCCAGCAGCTTAGCGGCCCATGAGCAGTTCTTC.

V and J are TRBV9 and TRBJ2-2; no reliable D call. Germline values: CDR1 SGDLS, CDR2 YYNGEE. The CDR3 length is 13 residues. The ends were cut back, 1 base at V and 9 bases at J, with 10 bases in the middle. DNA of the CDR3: TGTGCCAGCAGCGTATCCCAATCCAGGGAGCTGTTTTTT. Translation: CASSVSQSRELFF.

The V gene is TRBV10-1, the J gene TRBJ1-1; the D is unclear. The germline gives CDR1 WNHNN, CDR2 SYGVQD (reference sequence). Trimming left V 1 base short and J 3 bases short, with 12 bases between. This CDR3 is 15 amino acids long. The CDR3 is CASSELVGGDTEAFF. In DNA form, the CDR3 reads TGCGCCAGCAGTGAGTTGGTCGGTGGAGACACTGAAGCTTTCTTT.

The CDR3 DNA follows: TGTGCCAGCGTGAGAAGGCGACAGGGGAGCAGAGATGCAACTAATGAAAAACTGTTTTTT. Amino acids: CASVRRRQGSRDATNEKLFF. This chain joins TRBV28 and TRBJ1-4; the match to TRBD1 covers 8 bases. J lost 0 bases, V lost 8 bases, and 20 bases had no gene match. This CDR3 has 20 residues. Looked up from germline, CDR1 is MDHEN and CDR2 is SYDVKM.

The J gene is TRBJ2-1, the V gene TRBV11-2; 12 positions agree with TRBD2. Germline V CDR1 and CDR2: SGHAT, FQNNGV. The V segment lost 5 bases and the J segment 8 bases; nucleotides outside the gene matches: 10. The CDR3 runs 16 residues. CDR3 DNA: TGTGCCAGCAGCCTTCCTCTAGCGGGAGGGCCCGATGAGCAGTTCTTC. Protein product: CASSLPLAGGPDEQFF.

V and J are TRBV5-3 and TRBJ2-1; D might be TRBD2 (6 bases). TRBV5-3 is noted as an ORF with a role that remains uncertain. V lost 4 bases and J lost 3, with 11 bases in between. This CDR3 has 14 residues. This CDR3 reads CARSPGLGYNEQFF. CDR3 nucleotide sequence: TGTGCCAGAAGCCCGGGACTGGGCTACAATGAGCAGTTCTTC.

CDR3 protein: CASSAPGQFAEQYF. DNA for the CDR3: TGTGCCAGCAGCGCACCGGGACAGTTTGCCGAGCAGTACTTC. The chain links TRBV7-2 to TRBJ2-7; 7 bases fit TRBD1. Germline CDR1 reads SGHTA; CDR2 reads FQGNSA. This CDR3 has 14 residues. V lost 5 bases to trimming and J lost 6 bases; unmatched junction nucleotides: 10.

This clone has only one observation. CDR3 in amino acids: CASSVDQGYGELFF. CDR3 nucleotide sequence: TGTGCCAGCAGCGTAGATCAGGGGTACGGGGAGCTGTTTTTT. V is TRBV9 and J is TRBJ2-2; perhaps TRBD1 as D (6 bases). Trimming left V 0 bases short and J 7 bases short, with 10 bases between. Germline CDR1 and CDR2: SGDLS and YYNGEE. The CDR3 extends over 14 amino acids.

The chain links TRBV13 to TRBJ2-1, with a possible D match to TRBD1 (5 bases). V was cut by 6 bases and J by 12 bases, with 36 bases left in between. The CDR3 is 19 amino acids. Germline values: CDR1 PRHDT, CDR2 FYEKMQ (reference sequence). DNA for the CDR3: TGTGCCAGCAGGCCAACCTCCCCCAGGGATGGTCGATCAGAGGTGGGGCAGTTCTTC. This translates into CASRPTSPRDGRSEVGQFF.

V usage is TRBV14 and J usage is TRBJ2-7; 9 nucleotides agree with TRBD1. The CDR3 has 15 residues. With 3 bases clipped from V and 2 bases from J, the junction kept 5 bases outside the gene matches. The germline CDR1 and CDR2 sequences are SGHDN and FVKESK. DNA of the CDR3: TGTGCCAGCAGCCAGACCGGGACAGGGACCTACGAGCAGTACTTC. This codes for CASSQTGTGTYEQYF.

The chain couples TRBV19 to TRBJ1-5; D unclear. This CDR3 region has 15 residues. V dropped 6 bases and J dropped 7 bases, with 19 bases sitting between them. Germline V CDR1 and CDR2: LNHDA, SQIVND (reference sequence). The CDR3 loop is CASRAWEGLFQPQHF. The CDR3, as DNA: TGTGCCAGTAGAGCATGGGAAGGGCTGTTCCAGCCCCAGCATTTT.

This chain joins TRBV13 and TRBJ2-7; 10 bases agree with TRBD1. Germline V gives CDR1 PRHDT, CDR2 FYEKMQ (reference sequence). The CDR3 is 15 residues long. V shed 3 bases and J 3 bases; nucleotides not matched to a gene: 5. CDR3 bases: TGTGCCAGCAGCTTGGCAGGACAGGGGGTCTACGAGCAGTACTTC. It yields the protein CASSLAGQGVYEQYF. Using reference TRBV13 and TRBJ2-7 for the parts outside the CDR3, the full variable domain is AAGVIQSPRHLIKEKRETATLKCYPIPRHDTVYWYQQGPGQDPQFLISFYEKMQSDKGSIPDRFSAQQFSDYHSELNMSSLELGDSALYFCASSLAGQGVYEQYFGPGTRLTVT.

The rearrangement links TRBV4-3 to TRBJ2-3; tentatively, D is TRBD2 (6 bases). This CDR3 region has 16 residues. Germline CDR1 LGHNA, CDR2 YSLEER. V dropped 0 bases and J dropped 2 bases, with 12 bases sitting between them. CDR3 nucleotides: TGCGCCAGCAGCCAAGACGTCCGGGGGATCACAGATACGCAGTATTTT. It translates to CASSQDVRGITDTQYF.

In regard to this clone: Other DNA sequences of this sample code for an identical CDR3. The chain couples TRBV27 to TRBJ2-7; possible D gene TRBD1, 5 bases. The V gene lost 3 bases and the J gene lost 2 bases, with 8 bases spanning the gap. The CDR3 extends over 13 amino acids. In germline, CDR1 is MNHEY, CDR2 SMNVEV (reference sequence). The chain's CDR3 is CASSFGRAYEQYF. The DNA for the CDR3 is TGTGCCAGCAGTTTCGGCAGGGCCTACGAGCAGTACTTC.

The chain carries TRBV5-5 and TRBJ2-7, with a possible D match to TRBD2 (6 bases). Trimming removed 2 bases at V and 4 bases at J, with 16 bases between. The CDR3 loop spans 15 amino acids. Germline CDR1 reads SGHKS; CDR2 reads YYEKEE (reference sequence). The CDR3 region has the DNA TGTGCCAGCAGCTTCCGCGCGGGATCATTGTACGAGCAGTACTTC. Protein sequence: CASSFRAGSLYEQYF.

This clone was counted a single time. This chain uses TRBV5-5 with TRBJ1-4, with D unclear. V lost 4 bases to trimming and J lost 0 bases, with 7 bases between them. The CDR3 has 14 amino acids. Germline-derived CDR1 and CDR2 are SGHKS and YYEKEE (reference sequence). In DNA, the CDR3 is TGTGCCAGCAGCCAGGAGGCAACTAATGAAAAACTGTTTTTT. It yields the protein CASSQEATNEKLFF.

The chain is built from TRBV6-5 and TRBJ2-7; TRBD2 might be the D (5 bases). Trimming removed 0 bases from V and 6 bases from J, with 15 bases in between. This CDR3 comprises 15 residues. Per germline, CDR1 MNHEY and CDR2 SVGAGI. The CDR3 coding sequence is TGTGCCAGCAGTTACTCAACGGAGGATTCTGTCGAGCAGTACTTC. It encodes CASSYSTEDSVEQYF.

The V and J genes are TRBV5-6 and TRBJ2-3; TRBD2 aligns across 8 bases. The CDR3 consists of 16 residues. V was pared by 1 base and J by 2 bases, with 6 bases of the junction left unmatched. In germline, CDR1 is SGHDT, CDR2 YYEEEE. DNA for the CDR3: TGTGCCAGCAGCTTGTCCGGGACTAGGGTCACAGATACGCAGTATTTT. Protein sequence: CASSLSGTRVTDTQYF.

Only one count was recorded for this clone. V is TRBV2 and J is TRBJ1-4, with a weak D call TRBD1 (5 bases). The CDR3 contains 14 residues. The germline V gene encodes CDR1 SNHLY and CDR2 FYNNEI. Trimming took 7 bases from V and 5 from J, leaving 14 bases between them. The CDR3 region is CASNWGRDNEKLFF. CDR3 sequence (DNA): TGTGCCAGCAACTGGGGGAGGGACAATGAAAAACTGTTTTTT.

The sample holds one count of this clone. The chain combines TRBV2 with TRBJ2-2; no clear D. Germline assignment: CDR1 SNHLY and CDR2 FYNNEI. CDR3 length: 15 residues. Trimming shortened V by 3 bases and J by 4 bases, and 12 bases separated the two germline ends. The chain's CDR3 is CASSEVKGTTGELFF. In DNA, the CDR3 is TGTGCCAGCAGTGAGGTAAAGGGCACCACCGGGGAGCTGTTTTTT.

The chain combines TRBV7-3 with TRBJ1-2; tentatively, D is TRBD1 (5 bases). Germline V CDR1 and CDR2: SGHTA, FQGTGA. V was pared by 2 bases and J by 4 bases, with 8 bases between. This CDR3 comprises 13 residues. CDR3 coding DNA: TGTGCCAGCAGCTTAGGGGGTAGCTATGGCTACACCTTC. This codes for CASSLGGSYGYTF. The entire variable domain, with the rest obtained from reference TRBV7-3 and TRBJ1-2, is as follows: GAGVSQTPSNKVTEKGKYVELRCDPISGHTALYWYRQSLGQGPEFLIYFQGTGAADDSGLPNDRFFAVRPEGSVSTLKIQRTERGDSAVYLCASSLGGSYGYTFGSGTRLTVV.

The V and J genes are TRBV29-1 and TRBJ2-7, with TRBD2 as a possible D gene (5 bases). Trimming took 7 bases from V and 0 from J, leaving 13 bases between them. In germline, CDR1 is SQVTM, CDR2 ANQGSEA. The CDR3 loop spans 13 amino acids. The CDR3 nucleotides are TGCAGCGCCAAACTGGAGGACTCCTACGAGCAGTACTTC. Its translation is CSAKLEDSYEQYF.

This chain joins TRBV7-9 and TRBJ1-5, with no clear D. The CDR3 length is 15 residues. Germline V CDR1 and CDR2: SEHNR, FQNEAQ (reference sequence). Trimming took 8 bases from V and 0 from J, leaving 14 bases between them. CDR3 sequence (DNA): TGTGCCAGCCAACGACCGCCTTATAGCAATCAGCCCCAGCATTTT. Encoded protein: CASQRPPYSNQPQHF.

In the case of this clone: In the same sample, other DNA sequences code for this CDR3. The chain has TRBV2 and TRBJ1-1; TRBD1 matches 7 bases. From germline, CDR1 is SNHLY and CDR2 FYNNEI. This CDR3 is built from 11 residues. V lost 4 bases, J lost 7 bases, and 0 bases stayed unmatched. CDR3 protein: CASSAGGEAFF. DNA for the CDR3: TGTGCCAGCAGTGCAGGGGGTGAAGCTTTCTTT.

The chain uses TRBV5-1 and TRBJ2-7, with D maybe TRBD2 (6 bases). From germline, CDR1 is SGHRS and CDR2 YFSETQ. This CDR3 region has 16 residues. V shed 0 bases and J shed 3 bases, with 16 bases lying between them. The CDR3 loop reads CASSLGQTRGRYEQYF. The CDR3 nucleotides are TGCGCCAGCAGCTTGGGTCAGACGCGGGGCCGCTACGAGCAGTACTTC.

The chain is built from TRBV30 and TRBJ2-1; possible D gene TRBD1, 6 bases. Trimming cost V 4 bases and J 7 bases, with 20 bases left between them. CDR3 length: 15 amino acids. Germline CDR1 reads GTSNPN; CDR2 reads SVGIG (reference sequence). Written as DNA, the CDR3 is TGTGCCTGGATGGCTGGGATCAGGGGTATTAATGAGCAGTTCTTC. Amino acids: CAWMAGIRGINEQFF.

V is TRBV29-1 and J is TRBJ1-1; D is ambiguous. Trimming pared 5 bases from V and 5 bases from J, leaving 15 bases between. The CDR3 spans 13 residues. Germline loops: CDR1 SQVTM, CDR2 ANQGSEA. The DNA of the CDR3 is TGCAGCGTTACCCCTACTGGGGAGACTGAAGCTTTCTTT. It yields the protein CSVTPTGETEAFF.

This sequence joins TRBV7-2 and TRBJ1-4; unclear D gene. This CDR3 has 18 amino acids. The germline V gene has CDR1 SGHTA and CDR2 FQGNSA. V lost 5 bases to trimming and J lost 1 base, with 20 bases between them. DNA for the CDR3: TGTGCCAGCAGCCGAGCCTACAGCCTAGAAAGAACTAATGAAAAACTGTTTTTT. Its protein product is CASSRAYSLERTNEKLFF. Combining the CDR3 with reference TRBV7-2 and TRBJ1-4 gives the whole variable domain GAGVSQSPSNKVTEKGKDVELRCDPISGHTALYWYRQSLGQGLEFLIYFQGNSAPDKSGLPSDRFSAERTGGSVSTLTIQRTQQEDSAVYLCASSRAYSLERTNEKLFFGSGTQLSVL.

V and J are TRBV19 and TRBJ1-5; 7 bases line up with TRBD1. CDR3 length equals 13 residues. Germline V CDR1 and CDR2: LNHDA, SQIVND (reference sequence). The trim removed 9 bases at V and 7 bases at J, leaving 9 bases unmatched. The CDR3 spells CASRRDSRQPQHF. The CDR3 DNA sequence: TGTGCCAGCCGACGGGACAGCCGACAGCCCCAGCATTTT.

The CDR3 DNA reads as TGTGCCAGCAGGGGGACAGGGAACTACGAGCAGTACTTC. This sequence encodes CASRGTGNYEQYF. The gene calls are TRBV2 and TRBJ2-7; TRBD1 agrees at 9 bases. Germline CDR1 and CDR2: SNHLY and FYNNEI. This CDR3 has 13 residues. With 6 bases clipped from V and 3 bases from J, the junction kept 3 bases outside the gene matches. The full variable domain, rest sourced from reference TRBV2 and TRBJ2-7, is EPEVTQTPSHQVTQMGQEVILRCVPISNHLYFYWYRQILGQKVEFLVSFYNNEISEKSEIFDDQFSVERPDGSNFTLKIRSTKLEDSAMYFCASRGTGNYEQYFGPGTRLTVT.

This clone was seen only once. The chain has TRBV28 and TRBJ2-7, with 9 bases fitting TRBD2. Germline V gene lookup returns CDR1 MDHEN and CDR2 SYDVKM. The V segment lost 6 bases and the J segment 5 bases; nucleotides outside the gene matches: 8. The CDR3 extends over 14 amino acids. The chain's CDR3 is CASRLAGSLHEQYF. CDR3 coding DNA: TGTGCCAGCAGACTAGCGGGTTCCCTCCACGAGCAGTACTTC.